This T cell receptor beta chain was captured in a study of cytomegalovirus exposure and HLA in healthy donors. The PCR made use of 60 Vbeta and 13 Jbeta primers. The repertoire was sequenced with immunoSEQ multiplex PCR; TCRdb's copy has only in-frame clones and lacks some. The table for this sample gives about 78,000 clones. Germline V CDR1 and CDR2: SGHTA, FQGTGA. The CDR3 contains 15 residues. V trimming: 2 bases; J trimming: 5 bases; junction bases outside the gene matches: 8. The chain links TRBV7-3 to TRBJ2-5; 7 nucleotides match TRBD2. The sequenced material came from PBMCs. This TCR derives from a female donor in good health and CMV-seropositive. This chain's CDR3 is CASSLHAGVGETQYF. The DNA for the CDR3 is TGTGCCAGCAGCTTACACGCGGGAGTAGGGGAGACCCAGTACTTC. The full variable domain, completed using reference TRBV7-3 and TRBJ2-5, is GAGVSQTPSNKVTEKGKYVELRCDPISGHTALYWYRQSLGQGPEFLIYFQGTGAADDSGLPNDRFFAVRPEGSVSTLKIQRTERGDSAVYLCASSLHAGVGETQYFGPGTRLLVL.